Detailed here is one T cell receptor (beta chain). These data come from a study of blood T cell repertoires in COVID-19. At the level of the study: COVID-19 samples, acute and convalescent, were from the United States, Italy and Spain. Sources were T cells, B-cell-depleted T cells, or PBMCs; the material itself was cDNA or gDNA.

In the authors' methods: Estimates of nucleated cell counts were drawn from the amplification of reference gene primers. Sequencing was performed with immunoSEQ multiplex PCR; in TCRdb, only in-frame clones are kept and a portion is missing. V, J and clone size were drawn from that table, and D and trimming were deduced from the DNA. The sample includes roughly 360,000 clones, approximately 77% seen only once; the top ten take roughly 1.2%. CDR3 length equals 13 residues. Germline values: CDR1 SGHRS, CDR2 YFSETQ. Trimming left V 5 bases short and J 6 bases short, with 12 bases between. This chain joins TRBV5-1 and TRBJ2-1, with D perhaps matching TRBD1 (6 bases). Input material: peripheral blood. The receptor comes from a human donor with acute or convalescent COVID-19. The donor label of this sample is uncertain. The CDR3 here is CASRREGGNEQFF. The CDR3 DNA is TGCGCCAGCAGGAGGGAAGGGGGCAATGAGCAGTTCTTC.